This TCR beta chain originates from a study of T cell responses to AZD1222 COVID-19 vaccine. Generated by immunoSEQ multiplex PCR, the TCRdb table keeps only in-frame clones and is missing some. The sample consists of 110,000 or so clones, roughly 91% of them appearing once. Germline CDR1 SEHNR, CDR2 FQNEAQ (reference sequence). With 5 bases removed from V and 4 bases from J, the gap between germline ends came to 9 bases. The CDR3 length is 13 residues. Sequences were derived from peripheral blood, sampled 28 days after the second AZD1222 dose. The TCR was taken from an adult who received the AZD1222 COVID-19 vaccine. This sequence joins TRBV7-9 and TRBJ1-3, with a possible D match to TRBD1 (5 bases). CDR3 amino acids: CASSAWDGNTIYF. The CDR3 coding sequence is TGTGCCAGCAGCGCCTGGGACGGAAACACCATATATTTT.